This TCR beta chain is drawn from a study of blood T cell repertoires in COVID-19. Study as a whole: T cells, B-cell-depleted T cells, or PBMCs provided the cDNA or gDNA that served as material.

Germline lookup yields CDR1 SNHLY and CDR2 FYNNEI. V was trimmed by 8 bases and J by 7 bases, leaving 12 bases between them. This CDR3 has 11 residues. The repertoire was sequenced with immunoSEQ multiplex PCR; TCRdb's copy has only in-frame clones and lacks some. The table includes about 200,000 clones, 65% to 85% detected once. The material sequenced was peripheral blood. The TCR was taken from a woman in her forties or fifties with acute or convalescent COVID-19. The chain carries TRBV2 and TRBJ2-7, with D maybe TRBD2 (6 bases). For the CDR3, the DNA is TGTGCCAGCGGAATCCGGGAGGAGCAGTACTTC. Translating gives CASGIREEQYF.